The clone carrying this T cell receptor (beta chain) was seen only a few times. Germline assignment: CDR1 LNHDA and CDR2 SQIVND (reference sequence). The V segment lost 6 bases and the J segment 5 bases; nucleotides outside the gene matches: 6. The CDR3 has 14 amino acids. TCR beta CDR3 sequences were amplified from RNA transcripts. First-round RT-PCR targeting the TCR CDR3 was performed with the HTBI primer set. Each CDR3 protein is one row after TCRdb ran MiXCR on the multiplex PCR reads. The data contain 500,000 or so distinct CDR3 sequences, about a sixth of them singletons. Researchers barred patients who had uncontrolled infection, other autoimmune disease, pregnancy or lactation. These data come from a study of T cells in Graves' hyperthyroidism and ophthalmopathy. As for the study in general: Any treatment followed the collection of peripheral blood at initial diagnosis.

The receptor comes from a woman aged 18 to 35 with Graves' ophthalmopathy. The chain employs TRBV19 and TRBJ1-5; 8 bases agree with TRBD1. Sequenced material: blood. CDR3 coding DNA: TGTGCCAGTAGAACAGGACAGGGCCATCAGCCCCAGCATTTT. Encoded protein: CASRTGQGHQPQHF. The full variable domain, in which reference TRBV19 and TRBJ1-5 provide the parts outside the CDR3, is DGGITQSPKYLFRKEGQNVTLSCEQNLNHDAMYWYRQDPGQGLRLIYYSQIVNDFQKGDIAEGYSVSREKKESFPLTVTSAQKNPTAFYLCASRTGQGHQPQHFGDGTRLSIL.